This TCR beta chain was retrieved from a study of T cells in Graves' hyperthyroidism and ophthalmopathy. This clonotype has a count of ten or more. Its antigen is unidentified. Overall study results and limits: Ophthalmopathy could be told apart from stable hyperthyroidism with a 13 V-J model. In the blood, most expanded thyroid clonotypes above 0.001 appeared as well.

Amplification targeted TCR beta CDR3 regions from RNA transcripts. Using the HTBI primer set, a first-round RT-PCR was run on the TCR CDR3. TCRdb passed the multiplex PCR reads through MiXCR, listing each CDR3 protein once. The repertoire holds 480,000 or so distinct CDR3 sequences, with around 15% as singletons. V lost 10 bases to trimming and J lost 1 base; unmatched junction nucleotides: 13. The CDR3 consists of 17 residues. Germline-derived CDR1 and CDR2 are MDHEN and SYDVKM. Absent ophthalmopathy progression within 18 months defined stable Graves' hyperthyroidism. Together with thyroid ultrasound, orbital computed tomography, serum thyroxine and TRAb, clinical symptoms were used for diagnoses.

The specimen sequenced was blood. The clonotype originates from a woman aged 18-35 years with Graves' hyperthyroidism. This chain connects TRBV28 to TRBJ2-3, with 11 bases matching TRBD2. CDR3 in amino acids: CATARTSGSAGTDTQYF. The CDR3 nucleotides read TGTGCCACCGCTCGAACTAGCGGGAGCGCGGGCACAGATACGCAGTATTTT. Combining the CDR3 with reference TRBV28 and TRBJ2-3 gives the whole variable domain DVKVTQSSRYLVKRTGEKVFLECVQDMDHENMFWYRQDPGLGLRLIYFSYDVKMKEKGDIPEGYSVSREKKERFSLILESASTNQTSMYLCATARTSGSAGTDTQYFGPGTRLTVL.